The clone carrying this TCR beta chain was picked up a small number of times. The antigen remains undetermined. Sequencing targeted expressed TCRB transcripts, as all isolated RNA had been reverse transcribed. The data were produced by immunoSEQ multiplex PCR, yet TCRdb's version contains in-frame clones alone and is incomplete. This table holds about 660,000 clones, around 15% found once. The data were taken from a study of beta chain features in type 1 diabetes. Study overall: Some 99 million sorted cells were examined across all samples. Study findings and constraints: Comparison showed that naive, central memory and Treg TCRB repertoires appeared more similar among patients than among healthy donors. Insertions were fewer and deletions more numerous at VDJ junctions in type 1 diabetes patients. Moderate yet significant TCRB CDR3 shortening was seen in Type 1 diabetes patients in all four CD4+ subsets.

Purity exceeded 98% in all sorted populations. CDR3 length: 14 amino acids. Germline CDR1 reads LGHNA; CDR2 reads YSLEER. Trimming cost V 2 bases and J 4 bases, with 11 bases left between them. The sequencing sample was made of naive CD4+ T cells from blood. J is TRBJ1-2 and V is TRBV4-3; D is unresolved. This TCR was sampled from a man between 18 and 29 years old with type 1 diabetes. Written as DNA, the CDR3 is TGCGCCAGCAGCCAAACCGGACCGTCCTATGGCTACACCTTC. This codes for CASSQTGPSYGYTF.